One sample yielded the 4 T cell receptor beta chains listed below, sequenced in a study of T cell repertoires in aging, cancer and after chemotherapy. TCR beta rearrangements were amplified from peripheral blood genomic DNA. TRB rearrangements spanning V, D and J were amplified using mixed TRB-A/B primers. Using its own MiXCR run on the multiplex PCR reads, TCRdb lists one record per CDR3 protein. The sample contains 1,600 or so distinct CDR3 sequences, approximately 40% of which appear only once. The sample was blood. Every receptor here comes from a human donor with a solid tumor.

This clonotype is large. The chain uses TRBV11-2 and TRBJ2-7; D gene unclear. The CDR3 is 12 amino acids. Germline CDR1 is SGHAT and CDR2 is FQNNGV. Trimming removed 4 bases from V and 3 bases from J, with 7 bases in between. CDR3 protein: CASSSDDYEQYF. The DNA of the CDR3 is TGTGCCAGCAGCTCGGACGACTACGAGCAGTACTTC.

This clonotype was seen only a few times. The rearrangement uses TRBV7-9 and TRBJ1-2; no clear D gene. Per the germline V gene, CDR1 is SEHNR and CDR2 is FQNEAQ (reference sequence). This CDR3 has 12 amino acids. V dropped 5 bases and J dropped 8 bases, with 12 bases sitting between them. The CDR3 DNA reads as TGTGCCAGCAGCAGGACCCGCTACGGCTACACCTTC. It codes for CASSRTRYGYTF.

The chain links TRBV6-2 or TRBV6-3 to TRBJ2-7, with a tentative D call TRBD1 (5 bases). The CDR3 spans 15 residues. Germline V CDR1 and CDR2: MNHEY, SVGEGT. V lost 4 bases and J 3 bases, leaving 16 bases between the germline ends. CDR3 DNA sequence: TGTGCCAGCAGTTTTACTCTGACAGTTCTCTACGAGCAGTACTTC. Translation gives CASSFTLTVLYEQYF.

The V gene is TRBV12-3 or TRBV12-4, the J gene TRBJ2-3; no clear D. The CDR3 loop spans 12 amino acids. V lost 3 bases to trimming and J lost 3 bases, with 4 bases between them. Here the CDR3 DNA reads TGTGCCAGCAGTTTTGGGACAGATACGCAGTATTTT. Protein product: CASSFGTDTQYF.